These T cell receptor beta chains were read from a single sample in a study of OX40 agonist ivuxolimab in advanced cancers. Assay used: immunoSEQ multiplex PCR; TCRdb lists only in-frame clones, some missing. This repertoire shows 60,000 to 75,000 clones, roughly nine tenths found once; its top ten account for about 4.4%. The material was CD4+ or CD8+ T cells sorted from blood, obtained in a trial of the OX40 agonist ivuxolimab. The receptors stem from an adult with an advanced solid tumor such as melanoma, head and neck, liver or kidney cancer. The CDR3 runs from the conserved cysteine through the conserved F or W. A D gene is named only where the DNA matches it firmly. A row's size may be missing; if present it is once, few, many or a size class.

v_gene	j_gene	d_gene	abundance	CDR3nt	CDR3aa
TRBV28	TRBJ2-7	NA	NA	TGTGCCAGCAGTTTATCGCGGGAGCAGTACTTC	CASSLSREQYF
TRBV6-5	TRBJ1-5	NA	few	TGTGCCAGCAGTCGACTCGGGGGATTAGATCAGCCCCAGCATTTT	CASSRLGGLDQPQHF
TRBV4-1	TRBJ1-1	TRBD1	once	TGCGCCAGCAGCCAAGAGGGGACAGATGAAGCTTTCTTT	CASSQEGTDEAFF
TRBV9	TRBJ2-3	NA	NA	TGTGCCAGCAGCCCAACGGGAGTTACAGATACGCAGTATTTT	CASSPTGVTDTQYF
TRBV6-6	TRBJ1-2	NA	NA	TGTGCCAGCAGTTACATTCTGTCCGGGGAGGATGGCTACACCTTC	CASSYILSGEDGYTF
TRBV7-2	TRBJ1-1	TRBD1	NA	TGTGCCAGCAGCAGCCGGGACAGGGACACTGAAGCTTTCTTT	CASSSRDRDTEAFF
TRBV15	TRBJ1-2	TRBD1	NA	TGTGCCACCAGCAGGGACTACTTTGGGGGACAGGGAGAAGGCTACACCTTC	CATSRDYFGGQGEGYTF
TRBV9	TRBJ2-5	TRBD1	NA	TGTGCCAGCAGCCAGGGGGAGTTCGGATGGCGTGCCCGTATGCCCCAAGAGACCCAGTACTTC	CASSQGEFGWRARMPQETQYF
TRBV7-6	TRBJ1-1	TRBD1	once	TGTGCCAGCAGCTCGGACAGGGTGAACACTGAAGCTTTCTTT	CASSSDRVNTEAFF
TRBV28	TRBJ1-5	NA	few	TGTGCCAGCATTCCCGGGACGGTTTTTAGCAATCAGCCCCAGCATTTT	CASIPGTVFSNQPQHF
TRBV19	TRBJ2-2	NA	NA	TGTGCCAGTAGTATCCAAAGTAGCTCCGGGGAGCTGTTTTTT	CASSIQSSSGELFF
TRBV7-9	TRBJ1-3	TRBD1	NA	TGTGCCAGCAGCTCTCAGGGGGATCAGAATTTT	CASSSQGDQNF
TRBV27	TRBJ2-1	TRBD2	NA	TGTGCCAGCAGTTTGAAGCCTAGCGGGAGGGCCGGAAAGAATGAGCAGTTCTTC	CASSLKPSGRAGKNEQFF
TRBV4-3	TRBJ1-3	TRBD1	NA	TGCGCCAGCAGCCAAGTTTGGGGACAGGGGGGGAACACCATATATTTT	CASSQVWGQGGNTIYF
TRBV7-3	TRBJ2-2	NA	NA	TGTGCCTGCTCCTCCTGGGCCGCCCCCGGCACCGGGGAGCTGTTTTTT	CACSSWAAPGTGELFF
TRBV6-6	TRBJ2-2	NA	NA	TGTGCCAGCAGTTACAACACCGGGGAGCTGTTTTTT	CASSYNTGELFF
TRBV10-3	TRBJ1-6	NA	NA	TGTGCCATCAGTGAGTCTCGAAGCACTGATAATTCACCCCTCCACTTT	CAISESRSTDNSPLHF
TRBV7-6	TRBJ2-3	NA	NA	TGTGCCAGCAGCTTAGACAGACCAGCATCGACAAGTGCAGATACGCAGTATTTT	CASSLDRPASTSADTQYF
TRBV4-1	TRBJ2-2	NA	NA	TGCGCCAGCAGTCAGAAAGGGACCGGGGAGCTGTTTTTT	CASSQKGTGELFF
TRBV2	TRBJ1-2	NA	few	TGTGCCAGCATTGGGCAGATATATGGCTACACCTTC	CASIGQIYGYTF
TRBV27	TRBJ2-7	TRBD2	NA	TGTGCCAGCAGTTTACGGGGGGGCCTCTTCTACGAGCAGTACTTC	CASSLRGGLFYEQYF
TRBV4-1	TRBJ2-1	NA	NA	TGCGCCAGCAGCCAAGCCGTGAGGTATGAGCAGTTCTTC	CASSQAVRYEQFF
TRBV9	TRBJ1-4	NA	NA	TGTGCCAGCAGCGAAGGCGTCGGAAAACTGTTTTTT	CASSEGVGKLFF
TRBV11-2	TRBJ2-7	NA	NA	TGTGCCAGCAGCTTGGGACCTCTGAACTACGAGCAGTACTTC	CASSLGPLNYEQYF
TRBV5-4	TRBJ2-4	NA	NA	TGTGCCAGCAGCTTCAGGGAATCGAAAAACATTCAGTACTTC	CASSFRESKNIQYF
TRBV19	TRBJ2-2	NA	NA	TGTGCCACTAGAGACCCCGGGCGGGGCACCGGGGAGCTGTTTTTT	CATRDPGRGTGELFF
TRBV28	TRBJ1-1	NA	NA	TGTGCCAGCAGTGAGATTCGGGTAACTGAAGCTTTCTTT	CASSEIRVTEAFF
TRBV11-2	TRBJ2-7	TRBD2	NA	TGTGCCAGCAGCCCGCACCCTAGCGGAGCTTCCTACGAGCAGTACTTC	CASSPHPSGASYEQYF
TRBV7-3	TRBJ2-1	TRBD2	NA	TGTGCCAGCAGCCTTCAACTAGCGGCACCCTACAATGAGCAGTTCTTC	CASSLQLAAPYNEQFF
TRBV5-1	TRBJ2-2	TRBD1	few	TGCGCCAGCAGCTTCTCGGGTGGGACAGGGACCGGGGAGCTGTTTTTT	CASSFSGGTGTGELFF
TRBV10-2	TRBJ2-4	NA	once	TGCGCCAGCAGTGCCTCGCCGGAAAACATTCAGTACTTC	CASSASPENIQYF
TRBV27	TRBJ1-4	NA	NA	TGTGCCAGCAGTTTATCACCCTCGGGATCTAATGAAAAACTGTTTTTT	CASSLSPSGSNEKLFF
TRBV27	TRBJ2-7	NA	once	TGTGCCAGCAGTCGGAGTTCCTACGAGCAGTACTTC	CASSRSSYEQYF
TRBV10-3	TRBJ2-3	NA	NA	TGTGCCATCAGTGAGTCGACTTCGCCAGGGGGGAGGGATACGCAGTATTTT	CAISESTSPGGRDTQYF
TRBV27	TRBJ1-1	TRBD1	NA	TGTGCCAGCAGTTTAATGGGACAGGGAATCACTGAAGCTTTCTTT	CASSLMGQGITEAFF
TRBV13	TRBJ2-1	TRBD2	NA	TGTGCCAGCAGCTTACTTAGCGGGGGCAAGAAGCAGTTCTTC	CASSLLSGGKKQFF
TRBV5-1	TRBJ1-2	NA	NA	TGCGCCAGCAGCCCAGGAAGGGATCCGGAGACTTATGGCTACACCTTC	CASSPGRDPETYGYTF
TRBV5-6	TRBJ2-3	TRBD2	once	TGTGCCAGCAGCTTGGGACTAGCGGGAGTCGGAGTCACAGATACGCAGTATTTT	CASSLGLAGVGVTDTQYF
TRBV29-1	TRBJ1-3	NA	NA	TGCAGCGTTGATTTCGGGAACTCTGGAAACACCATATATTTT	CSVDFGNSGNTIYF
TRBV3-2	TRBJ2-3	NA	NA	TGTGCCAGCAGCCAAGACAGGTATTTT	CASSQDRYF
TRBV4-1	TRBJ2-3	NA	NA	TGCGCCAGCAGCCCTTTCCAGGGAGGCACAGATACGCAGTATTTT	CASSPFQGGTDTQYF
TRBV19	TRBJ1-3	NA	once	TGTGCCAGTAGTACTTTCGGGACTGAAGCTGGAAACACCATATATTTT	CASSTFGTEAGNTIYF
TRBV19	TRBJ1-1	NA	NA	TGTGCCAGTAACGTTGTACAGGGCTTATGGACTGAAGCTTTCTTT	CASNVVQGLWTEAFF
TRBV11-2	TRBJ2-3	TRBD1	NA	TGTGCCAGCAGCTTAGAACGCGGGACAGGGGGCAGAGATACGCAGTATTTT	CASSLERGTGGRDTQYF
TRBV7-9	TRBJ1-1	NA	NA	TGTGCCAGCATTAGCATGAACACTGAAGCTTTCTTT	CASISMNTEAFF
TRBV7-2	TRBJ2-1	TRBD2	NA	TGTGCCAGTTTCCCGGGGGGGTACAATGAGCAGTTCTTC	CASFPGGYNEQFF
TRBV28	TRBJ2-1	TRBD2	NA	TGTGCCAGCAGTCTAGCGGGGGCGAACAATGAGCAGTTCTTC	CASSLAGANNEQFF
TRBV7-3	TRBJ1-1	NA	NA	TGTGCCAGCAGCTTAATAAGGGGAAGGAACACTGAAGCTTTCTTT	CASSLIRGRNTEAFF
TRBV28	TRBJ2-1	TRBD1	NA	TGTGCCAGCAGTGTGGGACAGGGAGTGAACAATGAGCAGTTCTTC	CASSVGQGVNNEQFF
TRBV7-6	TRBJ2-1	NA	NA	TGTGCCAGCAGCTTAGTGGCGACTAATGAGCAGTTCTTC	CASSLVATNEQFF
TRBV18	TRBJ2-5	TRBD2	NA	TGTGCCAGCTCACCACGGAAAGGGGAGGGTGAGGAGACCCAGTACTTC	CASSPRKGEGEETQYF
TRBV7-2	TRBJ1-1	NA	NA	TGTGCCAGCAGCTCTACCGGTGATGAAGCTTTCTTT	CASSSTGDEAFF
TRBV6-5	TRBJ1-1	NA	NA	TGTGCCAGCAGTTACTCGGAGAACACTGAAGCTTTCTTT	CASSYSENTEAFF
TRBV27	TRBJ1-1	TRBD1	NA	TGTGCCAGCAAACAGGGGCTCTGGACTGAAGCTTTCTTT	CASKQGLWTEAFF
TRBV7-6	TRBJ1-2	NA	NA	TGTGCCAGCAGCTTATACTCGGGATCAGCACATGGCTACACCTTC	CASSLYSGSAHGYTF